This TCR beta chain comes out of a study of cytomegalovirus exposure and HLA in healthy donors. General study results and limits: Three of the chains that were CMV-associated were confirmed in vitro to be specific for CMV antigens.

In the PCR, 60 Vbeta and 13 Jbeta primers were used. TCRdb's copy holds only in-frame clones and misses some; the assay was immunoSEQ multiplex PCR. The sample carries tens of thousands of clones, roughly 74% recorded once. This clone is a singleton in its sample. Its antigen remains unknown. Germline assignment: CDR1 SNHLY and CDR2 FYNNEI. V lost 6 bases and J 2 bases, leaving 10 bases between the germline ends. This CDR3 comprises 13 residues. J is TRBJ2-5 and V is TRBV2; D unclear. The source material was PBMCs. The source is a female donor in good health and CMV-seronegative. The CDR3 DNA reads TGTGCCAGCAGCCGACACTCGCAAGAGACCCAGTACTTC. Translating gives CASSRHSQETQYF.